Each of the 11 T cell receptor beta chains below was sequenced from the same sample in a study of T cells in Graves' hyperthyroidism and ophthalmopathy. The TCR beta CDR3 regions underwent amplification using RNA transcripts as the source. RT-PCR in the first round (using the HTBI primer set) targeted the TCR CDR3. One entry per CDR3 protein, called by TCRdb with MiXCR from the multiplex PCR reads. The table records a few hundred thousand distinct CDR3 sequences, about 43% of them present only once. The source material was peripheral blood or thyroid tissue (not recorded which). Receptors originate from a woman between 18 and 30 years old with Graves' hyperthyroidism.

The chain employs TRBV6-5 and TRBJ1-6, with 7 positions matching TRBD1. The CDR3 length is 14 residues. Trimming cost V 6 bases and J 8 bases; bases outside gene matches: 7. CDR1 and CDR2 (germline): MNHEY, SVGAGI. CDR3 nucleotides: TGTGCCAGCAGGCCCGGGACAGCTTATTCACCCCTCCACTTT. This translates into CASRPGTAYSPLHF.

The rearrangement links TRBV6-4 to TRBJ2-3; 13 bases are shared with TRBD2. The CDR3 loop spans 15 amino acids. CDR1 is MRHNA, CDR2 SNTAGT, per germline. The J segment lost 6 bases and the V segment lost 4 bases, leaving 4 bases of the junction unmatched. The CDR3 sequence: CASSAGLAGRDTQYF. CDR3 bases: TGTGCCAGCAGTGCGGGACTAGCGGGGAGGGATACGCAGTATTTT.

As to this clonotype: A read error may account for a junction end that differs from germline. This chain's CDR3 is CASSQVGPETQCF. CDR3 sequence (DNA): TGTGCCAGCAGCCAAGTCGGCCCTGAGACCCAGTGCTTC. The V and J genes are TRBV5-5 and TRBJ2-5, with unresolved D. The CDR3 loop spans 13 amino acids. The V gene's germline CDR1 is SGHKS and CDR2 YYEKEE (reference sequence). The complete variable domain, with remaining parts taken from reference TRBV5-5 and TRBJ2-5, reads DAGVTQSPTHLIKTRGQQVTLRCSPISGHKSVSWYQQVLGQGPQFIFQYYEKEERGRGNFPDRFSARQFPNYSSELNVNALLLGDSALYLCASSQVGPETQCFGPGTRLLVL.

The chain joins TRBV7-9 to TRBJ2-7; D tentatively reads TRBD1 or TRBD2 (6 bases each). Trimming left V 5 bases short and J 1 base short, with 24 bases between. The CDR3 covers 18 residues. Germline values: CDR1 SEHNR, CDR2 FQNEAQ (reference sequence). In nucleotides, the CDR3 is TGTGCCAGCAGCGTCGGCGAGGTTCCGGGGGCGCCGTCCTACGAGCAGTACTTC. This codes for CASSVGEVPGAPSYEQYF. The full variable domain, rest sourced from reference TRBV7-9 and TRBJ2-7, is DTGVSQNPRHKITKRGQNVTFRCDPISEHNRLYWYRQTLGQGPEFLTYFQNEAQLEKSRLLSDRFSAERPKGSFSTLEIQRTEQGDSAMYLCASSVGEVPGAPSYEQYFGPGTRLTVT.

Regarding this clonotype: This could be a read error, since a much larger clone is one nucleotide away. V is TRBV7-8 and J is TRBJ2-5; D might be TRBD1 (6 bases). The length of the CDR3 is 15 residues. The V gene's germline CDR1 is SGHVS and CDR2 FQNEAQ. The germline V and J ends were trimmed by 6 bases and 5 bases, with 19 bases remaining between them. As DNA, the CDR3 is TGTGCCAGCAGTACCTCGACAGGTTCGCAGGAGACCCAGTACTTC. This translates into CASSTSTGSQETQYF.

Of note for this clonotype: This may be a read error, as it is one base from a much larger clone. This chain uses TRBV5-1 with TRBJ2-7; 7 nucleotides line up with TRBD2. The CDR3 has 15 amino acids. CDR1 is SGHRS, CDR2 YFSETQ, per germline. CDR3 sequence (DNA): TGCGCCAGAAGCTGGGATCTAGCGGCATCCTACGAGCAGTACTTC. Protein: CARSWDLAASYEQYF. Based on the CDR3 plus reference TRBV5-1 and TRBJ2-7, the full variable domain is KAGVTQTPRYLIKTRGQQVTLSCSPISGHRSVSWYQQTPGQGLQFLFEYFSETQRNKGNFPGRFSGRQFSNSRSEMNVSTLELGDSALYLCARSWDLAASYEQYFGPGTRLTVT.

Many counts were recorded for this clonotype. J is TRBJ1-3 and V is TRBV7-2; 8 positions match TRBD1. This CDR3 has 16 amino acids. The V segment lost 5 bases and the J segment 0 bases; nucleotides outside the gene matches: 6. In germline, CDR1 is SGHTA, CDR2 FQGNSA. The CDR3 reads CASSPDRASSGNTIYF. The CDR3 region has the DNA TGTGCCAGCAGCCCGGACAGGGCCTCCTCTGGAAACACCATATATTTT.

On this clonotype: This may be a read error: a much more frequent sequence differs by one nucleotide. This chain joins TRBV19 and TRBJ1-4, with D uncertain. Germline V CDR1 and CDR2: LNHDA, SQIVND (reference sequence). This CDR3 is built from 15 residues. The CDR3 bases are TGTGCCGGTAGTATAGATCCTGCAACTAATGAAAAACTGTTTTTT. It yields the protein CAGSIDPATNEKLFF.

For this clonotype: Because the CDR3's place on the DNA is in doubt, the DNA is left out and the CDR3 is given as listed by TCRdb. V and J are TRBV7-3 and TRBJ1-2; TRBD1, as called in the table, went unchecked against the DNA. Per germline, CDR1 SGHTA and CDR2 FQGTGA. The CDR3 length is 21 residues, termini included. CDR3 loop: CASSLSRERAGELFFGEGYTF.

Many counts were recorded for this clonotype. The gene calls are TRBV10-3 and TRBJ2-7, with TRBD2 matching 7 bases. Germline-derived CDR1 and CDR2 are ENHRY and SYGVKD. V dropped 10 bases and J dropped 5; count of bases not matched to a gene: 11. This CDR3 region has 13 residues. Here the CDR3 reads CATGAGVKDEQYF. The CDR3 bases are TGTGCCACCGGGGCGGGAGTTAAGGACGAGCAGTACTTC.

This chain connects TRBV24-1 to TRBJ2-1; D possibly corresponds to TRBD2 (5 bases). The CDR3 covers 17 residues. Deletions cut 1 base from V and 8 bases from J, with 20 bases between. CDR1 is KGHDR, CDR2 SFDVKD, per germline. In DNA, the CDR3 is TGTGCCACCAGTGATTTAACCCCGGGAAAAGTTAGCGATGAGCAGTTCTTC. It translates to CATSDLTPGKVSDEQFF.